The clone carrying this T cell receptor (beta chain) showed up many times. The data were obtained in a study of metastatic and nonmetastatic thyroid tumors. The entire patient cohort was treatment-naive prior to thyroid surgery. The length of the CDR3 is 15 residues. Trimming at V came to 7 bases and at J to 5 bases, leaving 10 bases not matched to a gene. Using MiXCR, TCRdb reanalyzed the PCR reads. Here the sample spans about 69,000 clones, approximately 15% being singletons. The sequenced sample was blood. The TCR was taken from a male donor with papillary thyroid cancer or a benign thyroid nodule (not recorded which). Some clones in this sample may be carry-over from other donors' samples. The gene calls are TRBV12-3 or TRBV12-4 and TRBJ2-5; the match to TRBD2 covers 10 bases. CDR3 DNA: TGTGCCAGCACCGAGCGGGAGGGCCTCGGTGAGACCCAGTACTTC. Translated, it gives CASTEREGLGETQYF.